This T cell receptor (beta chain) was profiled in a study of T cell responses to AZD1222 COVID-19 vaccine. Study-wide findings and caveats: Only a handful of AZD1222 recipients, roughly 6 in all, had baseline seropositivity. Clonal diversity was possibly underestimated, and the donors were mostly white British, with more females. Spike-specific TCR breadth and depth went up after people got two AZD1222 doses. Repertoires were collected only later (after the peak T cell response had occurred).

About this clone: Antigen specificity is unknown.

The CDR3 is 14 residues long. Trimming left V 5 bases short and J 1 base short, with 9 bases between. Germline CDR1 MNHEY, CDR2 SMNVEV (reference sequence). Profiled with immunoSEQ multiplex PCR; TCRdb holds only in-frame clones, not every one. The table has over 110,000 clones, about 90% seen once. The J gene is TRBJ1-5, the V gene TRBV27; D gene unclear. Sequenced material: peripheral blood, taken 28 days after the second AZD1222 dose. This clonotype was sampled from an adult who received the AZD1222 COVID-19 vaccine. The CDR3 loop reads CASSPSLSNQPQHF. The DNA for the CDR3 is TGTGCCAGCAGTCCCAGCCTGAGCAATCAGCCCCAGCATTTT.